Below, 27 T cell receptor beta chains from the same sample are listed, as sequenced in a study of T cell responses to AZD1222 COVID-19 vaccine. TCRdb keeps only in-frame clones here, not all; method: immunoSEQ multiplex PCR. The sample holds fewer than 130,000 clones, over 85% seen once. The sequenced sample was peripheral blood, obtained on day 0 of AZD1222 vaccination. These receptor sequences come from an adult in good health.

The V and J genes are TRBV3-1 (or the pseudogene TRBV3-2) and TRBJ1-4, with D perhaps matching TRBD1 (5 bases). Germline V gene sequence: CDR1 LGHDT, CDR2 YNNKEL (reference sequence). The CDR3 extends over 19 amino acids. The V end lost 1 base, the J end lost 6 bases, and 24 bases lay between the germline ends. The DNA for the CDR3 is TGTGCCAGCAGCCAAGTTCTCAGAGGTACGGGACTCCGGTATGAAAAACTGTTTTTT. This encodes CASSQVLRGTGLRYEKLFF.

This chain connects TRBV11-3 to TRBJ2-7; TRBD1 agrees at 8 bases. The V and J ends lost 5 bases and 3 bases, in that order; junction bases with no gene match: 3. This CDR3 is built from 13 residues. Germline values: CDR1 SGHNT, CDR2 YENEEA. The CDR3 nucleotides read TGTGCCAGCAGCAAGGGACAGGTCTACGAGCAGTACTTC. Its translation is CASSKGQVYEQYF.

Here the CDR3 DNA reads TGTGCCAGCAGCGAGATGCGGGCTAATGAAAAACTGTTTTTT. This sequence encodes CASSEMRANEKLFF. The chain combines TRBV11-3 with TRBJ1-4, with D unclear. The CDR3 contains 14 residues. Trimming removed 5 bases from V and 3 bases from J, with 10 bases in between. Germline loops: CDR1 SGHNT, CDR2 YENEEA.

This sequence joins TRBV20-1 and TRBJ2-5; no firm D call. Germline-derived CDR1 and CDR2 are DFQATT and SNEGSKA (reference sequence). V dropped 1 base and J dropped 1 base, with 1 base sitting between them. The CDR3 runs to 11 residues. The DNA for the CDR3 is TGCAGTGCTAGAGTCCAAGAGACCCAGTACTTC. Translating it yields CSARVQETQYF.

J is TRBJ2-1 and V is TRBV3-1 (or the pseudogene TRBV3-2); possibly TRBD1 for D (6 bases). V gave up 4 bases and J gave up 12 bases, with 10 bases separating them. Looked up from germline, CDR1 is LGHDT and CDR2 is YNNKEL (reference sequence). The CDR3 has 11 residues. The CDR3, as DNA: TGTGCCAGCAGCCGGGACACCGGGCAGTTCTTC. Protein: CASSRDTGQFF.

V is TRBV29-1 and J is TRBJ2-1; 8 nucleotides match TRBD1. The junction had 3 bases not matched to a gene; V was cut back by 6 bases and J by 2 bases. Germline CDR1 and CDR2: SQVTM and ANQGSEA. The CDR3 is made up of 13 amino acids. The CDR3 DNA is TGCAGCGTCCAGGGACAGGCCTACAATGAGCAGTTCTTC. Translation gives CSVQGQAYNEQFF.

The CDR3 nucleotides read TGTGCCAGCAGCCAAGCAGGGGGCATGAACACTGAAGCTTTCTTT. Protein product: CASSQAGGMNTEAFF. This sequence joins TRBV3-1 (or the pseudogene TRBV3-2) and TRBJ1-1; 8 positions agree with TRBD1. V lost 1 base to trimming and J lost 0 bases; unmatched junction nucleotides: 1. CDR3 length: 15 residues. CDR1 and CDR2 (germline): LGHDT, YNNKEL (reference sequence).

The chain links TRBV6-5 to TRBJ1-2; no clear D. CDR1 and CDR2 (germline): MNHEY, SVGAGI. The CDR3 covers 15 residues. Trimming shortened V by 7 bases and J by 0 bases, and 15 bases separated the two germline ends. The CDR3, as DNA: TGTGCCAGCATACGGAACGGACTTACTAACTATGGCTACACCTTC. Amino acid sequence: CASIRNGLTNYGYTF.

The CDR3 sequence is CASSQAGTGQGNFEQYF. The CDR3 region has the DNA TGTGCCAGCAGCCAAGCAGGAACGGGACAGGGCAATTTTGAGCAGTACTTC. The genes are TRBV3-1 (or the pseudogene TRBV3-2) and TRBJ2-7; 9 positions agree with TRBD1. With V trimmed by 1 base and J by 7 bases, 14 bases remained unmatched. The CDR3 is made up of 17 amino acids. CDR1 is LGHDT, CDR2 YNNKEL, per germline (reference sequence).

The chain combines TRBV6-6 with TRBJ1-6, with 10 nucleotides matching TRBD1. Trimming removed 0 bases from V and 10 bases from J; junction bases left unmatched: 6. The germline V gene has CDR1 MNHNY and CDR2 SVGAGI (reference sequence). CDR3 length equals 16 residues. The CDR3 here is CASSYSGQGVGSPLHF. CDR3 nucleotides: TGTGCCAGCAGTTACTCAGGACAGGGGGTAGGATCACCCCTCCACTTT.

The V call is TRBV7-8, the J call TRBJ1-1, with D uncertain. Germline V gene data show CDR1 as SGHVS and CDR2 as FQNEAQ. The CDR3 runs 16 residues. V was shortened by 1 base and J by 1 base, with 13 bases between the two germline ends. In DNA, the CDR3 is TGTGCCAGCAGCTTAGGGTCTATTGGCTCGAACACTGAAGCTTTCTTT. Amino acids: CASSLGSIGSNTEAFF.

The chain is built from TRBV11-2 and TRBJ2-1; D is perhaps TRBD1 (7 bases). The ends were cut back, 1 base at V and 4 bases at J, with 11 bases in the middle. The CDR3 totals 15 residues. Germline assignment: CDR1 SGHAT and CDR2 FQNNGV. DNA for the CDR3: TGTGCCAGCAGCTTAGGCGGGACAGAATACAATGAGCAGTTCTTC. Translating it yields CASSLGGTEYNEQFF.

The V gene is TRBV18, the J gene TRBJ2-5; 8 bases line up with TRBD1. The CDR3 is made up of 15 amino acids. Germline trimming cut 3 bases from V and 6 bases from J; bases unmatched to any gene: 9. Germline values: CDR1 KGHSH, CDR2 LQKENI. This CDR3 is CASSPEQGARKTQYF. In DNA, the CDR3 is TGTGCCAGCTCACCGGAGCAGGGGGCTCGAAAGACCCAGTACTTC.

The J gene is TRBJ1-1, the V gene TRBV12-3 or TRBV12-4, with a weak D call TRBD1 (6 bases). V lost 11 bases to trimming and J lost 1 base, with 14 bases between them. CDR3 length equals 13 residues. CDR3 sequence (DNA): TGTGCCGTTCAGCCGACAGGGAACACTGAAGCTTTCTTT. This gives the protein CAVQPTGNTEAFF.

The chain uses TRBV14 and TRBJ2-7; 10 nucleotides match TRBD1. The V and J ends lost 1 base and 5 bases, in that order; junction bases with no gene match: 8. Per germline, CDR1 SGHDN and CDR2 FVKESK. CDR3 length equals 16 residues. The CDR3 DNA is TGTGCCAGCAGCCAAGTGACAGGGGGCGTACTGGACGAGCAGTACTTC. This translates into CASSQVTGGVLDEQYF.

As regards this clone: The junction departs from germline at one end; a sequencing error may be responsible. This rearrangement joins TRBV12-3 or TRBV12-4 to TRBJ1-2; D is uncertain. CDR3 length equals 9 residues. CDR3 bases: TGTGCCAGCAGTTTAGCGGAGGGCTTC. Its translation: CASSLAEGF.

This clone was seen only once. The rearrangement links TRBV28 to TRBJ1-1; perhaps TRBD1 as D (6 bases). V lost 1 base and J 5 bases, leaving 14 bases between the germline ends. CDR1 is MDHEN, CDR2 SYDVKM, per germline. This CDR3 has 15 amino acids. The CDR3 region is CASSLSRGRGTEAFF. The CDR3 DNA reads TGTGCCAGCAGTTTATCGCGGGGGCGGGGAACTGAAGCTTTCTTT.

This chain joins TRBV7-3 and TRBJ2-3; perhaps D is TRBD1 or TRBD2 (6 bases each). The CDR3 runs 15 residues. CDR1 SGHTA and CDR2 FQGTGA come from the germline V gene. V was cut by 5 bases and J by 2 bases, with 14 bases left in between. The DNA of the CDR3 is TGTGCCAGCAGCGTCCACGGGGGCCCCACAGATACGCAGTATTTT. This encodes CASSVHGGPTDTQYF.

This chain joins TRBV27 and TRBJ1-1; maybe TRBD1 (5 bases). Germline V lookup: CDR1 MNHEY, CDR2 SMNVEV (reference sequence). Trimming pared 6 bases from V and 1 base from J, leaving 21 bases between. The CDR3 spans 17 residues. CDR3 sequence reads: CASRSLGGVQGNTEAFF. CDR3 DNA sequence: TGTGCCAGCAGATCGCTCGGCGGTGTTCAGGGGAACACTGAAGCTTTCTTT.

V and J are TRBV6-2 or TRBV6-3 and TRBJ1-2; D call uncertain. Trimming removed 0 bases at V and 8 bases at J, with 19 bases between. CDR1 and CDR2 (germline): MNHEY, SVGEGT. The CDR3 has 16 residues. The DNA of the CDR3 is TGTGCCAGCAGTTACTCCCACTTGGGGATCGTACCCGGCTACACCTTC. Protein product: CASSYSHLGIVPGYTF.

This sequence joins TRBV29-1 and TRBJ2-1; 9 bases are a match to TRBD1. The CDR3 contains 14 residues. Per germline, CDR1 SQVTM and CDR2 ANQGSEA. The ends lost 4 bases at V and 2 bases at J; junction bases unmatched: 3. CDR3 coding DNA: TGCAGCGTTGGGGGACAGGGCGCCTACAATGAGCAGTTCTTC. Its translation is CSVGGQGAYNEQFF.

V and J are TRBV13 and TRBJ2-3, with 7 bases lining up with TRBD1. With V trimmed by 4 bases and J by 6 bases, 13 bases remained unmatched. CDR3 length equals 16 residues. Germline CDR1 reads PRHDT; CDR2 reads FYEKMQ (reference sequence). The CDR3, as DNA: TGTGCCAGCAGCTCCGAGGCAGGGGGTGGAATGGATACGCAGTATTTT. Its protein is CASSSEAGGGMDTQYF.

This chain connects TRBV7-8 to TRBJ2-1, with 13 bases matching TRBD2. The CDR3 extends over 17 amino acids. Germline assignment: CDR1 SGHVS and CDR2 FQNEAQ. Trimming removed 5 bases from V and 5 bases from J; junction bases left unmatched: 9. CDR3 residues: CASSPRLAGGLNNEQFF. The CDR3 bases are TGTGCCAGCAGCCCCCGACTAGCGGGGGGCCTTAACAATGAGCAGTTCTTC.

The CDR3 coding sequence is TGTGCCAGCAGCTTGGGACTTTACACTGAAGCTTTCTTT. Its translation is CASSLGLYTEAFF. The chain carries TRBV5-8 and TRBJ1-1; the D is unclear. Germline CDR1 and CDR2: SGHTS and YDEGEE. V gave up 0 bases and J gave up 3 bases, with 6 bases separating them. CDR3 length: 13 amino acids.

The V and J genes are TRBV19 and TRBJ2-4, with TRBD1 matching 7 bases. This CDR3 is 14 amino acids long. CDR1 is LNHDA and CDR2 is SQIVND in the germline V gene (reference sequence). V lost 5 bases to trimming and J lost 8 bases; unmatched junction nucleotides: 9. CDR3 DNA: TGTGCCAGTAGTGTTATAGGGGGCGCGGACATTCAGTACTTC. Residues: CASSVIGGADIQYF.

The CDR3 is CASSYNGASGNTIYF. The CDR3 bases are TGTGCCAGCAGTTACAACGGGGCCTCTGGAAACACCATATATTTT. V and J are TRBV6-5 and TRBJ1-3, with D tentatively TRBD1 (5 bases). This CDR3 region has 15 residues. V lost 2 bases and J 0 bases, leaving 8 bases between the germline ends. Germline V gene data show CDR1 as MNHEY and CDR2 as SVGAGI.

CDR3 nucleotide sequence: TGTGCCAGCAGTTACCACAATGAGCAGTTCTTC. Translation: CASSYHNEQFF. This chain joins TRBV6-6 and TRBJ2-1; D is unclear. V was pared by 2 bases and J by 5 bases, with 1 base between. CDR1 is MNHNY and CDR2 is SVGAGI in the germline V gene (reference sequence). CDR3 length: 11 amino acids.